This section outlines one T cell receptor beta chain sequence together with its context. The antigen is not known. This record comes from a study of OX40 agonist ivuxolimab in advanced cancers. Study-wide background: Patients receiving dose escalation had hepatocellular carcinoma, melanoma, renal cell or head and neck cancer. Prior anti-PD-1, anti-PD-L1 or anti-CTLA-4 therapy was allowed; around 40% had some. Findings and caveats of the study: On average, a greater number of expanded clones characterised CD8+ T cells relative to CD4+.

CDR1 and CDR2 (germline): LNHDA, SQIVND (reference sequence). The germline V and J ends were trimmed by 5 bases and 0 bases, with 14 bases remaining between them. The CDR3 covers 16 residues. Sequencing was performed with immunoSEQ multiplex PCR; in TCRdb, only in-frame clones are kept and a portion is missing. The repertoire consists of around 3,100 clones, with around three quarters occurring once and the leading ten covering about 43%. V gene TRBV19 combines with J gene TRBJ1-3; no definite D call. The input for sequencing was CD4+ or CD8+ T cells sorted from blood, taken in a trial of the OX40 agonist ivuxolimab. The TCR was taken from an adult with an advanced solid tumor such as melanoma, head and neck, liver or kidney cancer. The CDR3, as DNA: TGTGCCAGTAGTCGTGCCACAGAGAGCTCTGGAAACACCATATATTTT. It translates to CASSRATESSGNTIYF. Filled out from reference TRBV19 and TRBJ1-3, the complete variable domain reads DGGITQSPKYLFRKEGQNVTLSCEQNLNHDAMYWYRQDPGQGLRLIYYSQIVNDFQKGDIAEGYSVSREKKESFPLTVTSAQKNPTAFYLCASSRATESSGNTIYFGEGSWLTVV.